A single sample gave rise to the 18 T cell receptor beta chains below, sequenced in a study of T cell repertoires in cytomegalovirus infection. The antigens these receptors bind are not known. TCRdb itself ran the reads through MiXCR, one entry per CDR3 protein. This table holds around 900,000 distinct CDR3 sequences, about 33% found once. The specimen comprised cultured CD8+ T cells from PBMCs, sampled from culture after CMV antigen stimulation. Every receptor here comes from a human donor in good health (CMV status not recorded). Some clones in this sample may be carry-over from other donors' samples.

The rearrangement links TRBV6-5 to TRBJ1-2; D gene unclear. CDR3 length equals 13 residues. V lost 6 bases, J lost 3 bases, and 11 bases lay in between. The germline CDR1 and CDR2 sequences are MNHEY and SVGAGI. For the CDR3, the DNA is TGTGCCAGCAGCCCCGGGTTACACTATGGCTACACCTTC. Translating gives CASSPGLHYGYTF.

Only a few counts were recorded for this clonotype. V usage is TRBV5-6 and J usage is TRBJ1-1; a weak D match, TRBD1 (6 bases). Trimming removed 0 bases from V and 6 bases from J, with 9 bases in between. Germline-derived CDR1 and CDR2 are SGHDT and YYEEEE. CDR3 length equals 13 residues. CDR3 sequence: CASSLGAGAEAFF. The CDR3 nucleotides are TGTGCCAGCAGCTTGGGGGCAGGGGCTGAAGCTTTCTTT. Supplemented by reference TRBV5-6 and TRBJ1-1, the full variable domain reads DAGVTQSPTHLIKTRGQQVTLRCSPKSGHDTVSWYQQALGQGPQFIFQYYEEEERQRGNFPDRFSGHQFPNYSSELNVNALLLGDSALYLCASSLGAGAEAFFGQGTRLTVV.

The rearrangement joins TRBV29-1 to TRBJ2-2, with D perhaps assigned TRBD1 or TRBD2 (5 bases each). Germline loops: CDR1 SQVTM, CDR2 ANQGSEA. This CDR3 region has 16 residues. Trimming took off 1 base at V and 6 bases at J, with 18 bases between the two ends. The CDR3 coding sequence is TGCAGCGTTGAAGGGGTTAAGGGCAGGGAGTCCGGGGAGCTGTTTTTT. Its translation: CSVEGVKGRESGELFF.

This clonotype was seen only a few times. The rearrangement links TRBV5-1 to TRBJ1-4; D not certain. The CDR3 has 15 residues. Trimming left V 5 bases short and J 3 bases short, with 14 bases between. CDR1 and CDR2 from the germline V gene are SGHRS and YFSETQ. The CDR3 here is CASRPTSRANEKLFF. CDR3 DNA sequence: TGCGCCAGCAGACCGACTTCACGGGCTAATGAAAAACTGTTTTTT.

The V call is TRBV7-2, the J call TRBJ1-2; D perhaps matches TRBD1 (6 bases). The V end was cut by 3 bases, the J end by 6 bases, with 14 bases between. CDR1 is SGHTA, CDR2 FQGNSA, per germline. This CDR3 comprises 14 residues. The CDR3 spells CASSLEWGLDGYTF. The DNA of the CDR3 is TGTGCCAGCAGCTTGGAGTGGGGGCTTGATGGCTACACCTTC.

This clonotype was observed a few times. The V gene is TRBV6-5, the J gene TRBJ2-5; no reliable D call. V was shortened by 6 bases and J by 5 bases, with 19 bases between the two germline ends. The CDR3 is 15 residues long. CDR1 is MNHEY and CDR2 is SVGAGI in the germline V gene. In nucleotides, the CDR3 is TGTGCCAGCAGAGAAACAGACTCCAAAGGGGAGACCCAGTACTTC. It translates to CASRETDSKGETQYF.

There are many counts of this clonotype. The chain combines TRBV6-1 with TRBJ2-5; D is ambiguous. Trimming removed 8 bases from V and 2 bases from J, with 15 bases in between. Germline-derived CDR1 and CDR2 are MNHNS and SASEGT. CDR3 size: 14 residues. The CDR3 sequence is CASQISLSQETQYF. The CDR3 bases are TGTGCCAGCCAGATCTCCCTATCTCAAGAGACCCAGTACTTC.

The chain joins TRBV6-2 or TRBV6-3 to TRBJ1-5; 8 nucleotides agree with TRBD1. CDR3 size: 15 residues. V dropped 2 bases and J dropped 6; count of bases not matched to a gene: 6. Germline lookup yields CDR1 MNHEY and CDR2 SVGEGT. The CDR3 coding sequence is TGTGCCAGCAGTTACAGGCAGGGGGCAGGTCAGCCCCAGCATTTT. Its translation is CASSYRQGAGQPQHF.

This rearrangement joins TRBV20-1 to TRBJ1-3, with D possibly matching TRBD1 (5 bases). Deletions cut 3 bases from V and 2 bases from J, with 17 bases between. This CDR3 comprises 16 residues. Germline CDR1 reads DFQATT; CDR2 reads SNEGSKA (reference sequence). The CDR3 here is CSARTARDTPGNTIYF. Here the CDR3 DNA reads TGCAGTGCTAGGACGGCCAGGGATACTCCTGGAAACACCATATATTTT.

In regard to this clonotype: Mismatch with germline at one junction end may stem from a read error. The chain has TRBV7-6 and TRBJ1-6; no clear D. The CDR3 is 17 residues long. Germline lookup yields CDR1 SGHVS and CDR2 FNYEAQ. The CDR3 protein is CASCLNSNPSYNSPLHF. CDR3 DNA: TGTGCCAGCTGCTTAAACAGCAACCCCTCCTATAATTCACCCCTCCACTTT.

The rearrangement uses TRBV19 and TRBJ2-7; TRBD1 might be the D (7 bases). CDR3 length: 14 residues. Germline assignment: CDR1 LNHDA and CDR2 SQIVND (reference sequence). Between the trimmed V and J ends, which lost 9 bases and 0 bases, there was a span of 15 bases. The CDR3 DNA sequence: TGTGCCAGCAGACAGGGCGGGAACTCCTACGAGCAGTACTTC. It is translated as CASRQGGNSYEQYF.

The chain couples TRBV7-3 to TRBJ1-3, with a tentative D call TRBD1 (6 bases). This CDR3 region has 14 residues. CDR1 is SGHTA and CDR2 is FQGTGA in the germline V gene. The ends were cut back, 0 bases at V and 7 bases at J, with 10 bases in the middle. The CDR3: CASSLTSQGNTIYF. Written as DNA, the CDR3 is TGTGCCAGCAGCTTAACGTCCCAGGGGAACACCATATATTTT.

This clonotype was picked up a small number of times. The V call is TRBV9, the J call TRBJ2-5; possibly TRBD1 or TRBD2 for D (7 bases each). The CDR3 runs 16 residues. CDR1 SGDLS and CDR2 YYNGEE come from the germline V gene. The germline V and J ends were trimmed by 4 bases and 2 bases, with 18 bases remaining between them. DNA for the CDR3: TGTGCCAGCAGCCTGTCAGGGAGGGGGCCGCAAGAGACCCAGTACTTC. It yields the protein CASSLSGRGPQETQYF.

This clonotype was observed a handful of times. V gene TRBV29-1 combines with J gene TRBJ2-1; TRBD2 matches at 7 bases. The CDR3 is 11 amino acids. Germline V gene lookup returns CDR1 SQVTM and CDR2 ANQGSEA. Trimming removed 6 bases from V and 7 bases from J; junction bases left unmatched: 3. This CDR3 reads CSVPRENEQFF. CDR3 DNA: TGCAGCGTCCCGCGGGAGAATGAGCAGTTCTTC.

This clonotype appeared many times. V is TRBV7-2 and J is TRBJ1-3; D remains unclear. The V end was cut by 5 bases, the J end by 7 bases, with 9 bases between. This CDR3 is built from 12 residues. Germline lookup yields CDR1 SGHTA and CDR2 FQGNSA. The CDR3 sequence: CASSPPGNTIYF. The CDR3 region has the DNA TGTGCCAGCAGCCCGCCCGGGAACACCATATATTTT.

This chain uses TRBV19 with TRBJ1-5; 7 bases map to TRBD1. The CDR3 has 15 residues. Germline CDR1 LNHDA, CDR2 SQIVND (reference sequence). V gave up 2 bases and J gave up 0 bases; unmatched junction bases: 1. CDR3 bases: TGTGCCAGTAGTATAACAGGGGATAGCAATCAGCCCCAGCATTTT. Translation: CASSITGDSNQPQHF. Full variable domain (missing parts from reference TRBV19 and TRBJ1-5): DGGITQSPKYLFRKEGQNVTLSCEQNLNHDAMYWYRQDPGQGLRLIYYSQIVNDFQKGDIAEGYSVSREKKESFPLTVTSAQKNPTAFYLCASSITGDSNQPQHFGDGTRLSIL.

The table lists this clonotype with a few counts. The V and J genes are TRBV4-3 and TRBJ2-2, with 11 bases lining up with TRBD2. The CDR3 runs 17 residues. Germline CDR1 is LGHNA and CDR2 is YSLEER. V shed 0 bases and J 5 bases; nucleotides not matched to a gene: 5. As DNA, the CDR3 is TGCGCCAGCAGCCAAGATCCACTAGCGGGGGTTACCGGGGAGCTGTTTTTT. Translated: CASSQDPLAGVTGELFF.

This clonotype was detected only once. The junction departs from germline at one end; a sequencing error may be responsible. The rearrangement uses TRBV18 and TRBJ2-2, with 8 positions matching TRBD1. Germline V lookup: CDR1 KGHSH, CDR2 LQKENI. This CDR3 region has 16 residues. CDR3 in amino acids: CASSHPPGQGKREQFF. The CDR3 DNA sequence: TGTGCCAGCTCACACCCGCCAGGACAGGGAAAAAGGGAGCAGTTTTTT.